This TCR beta chain is from a study of T-cell memory formation after mild COVID-19. Study summary: The two donors had largely donor-specific TCR clusters.

cDNA libraries for TCR alpha and TCR beta, carrying sample barcodes and UMIs, came from 5'RACE with constant-segment primers. TCRdb recomputed calls from the 5' RACE reads with MiXCR, one row per CDR3 protein. The data show about 140,000 distinct CDR3 sequences, around 27% seen once. This clonotype was counted a few times. The CDR3 runs to 15 residues. Looked up from germline, CDR1 is SGHTA and CDR2 is FQGTGA. V lost 5 bases, J lost 5 bases, and 8 bases stayed unmatched. Sequences were obtained from PBMCs or a T cell subset sorted from them (not recorded which). This TCR was recovered from an adult woman who had mild COVID-19 (a few samples of this study predate the infection). Cell type and time point are not known. The chain carries TRBV7-3 and TRBJ2-1; 8 nucleotides match TRBD2. The CDR3 DNA reads TGTGCCAGCAGCCTCCTCGGGGGGGCAAACAATGAGCAGTTCTTC. Residues: CASSLLGGANNEQFF.